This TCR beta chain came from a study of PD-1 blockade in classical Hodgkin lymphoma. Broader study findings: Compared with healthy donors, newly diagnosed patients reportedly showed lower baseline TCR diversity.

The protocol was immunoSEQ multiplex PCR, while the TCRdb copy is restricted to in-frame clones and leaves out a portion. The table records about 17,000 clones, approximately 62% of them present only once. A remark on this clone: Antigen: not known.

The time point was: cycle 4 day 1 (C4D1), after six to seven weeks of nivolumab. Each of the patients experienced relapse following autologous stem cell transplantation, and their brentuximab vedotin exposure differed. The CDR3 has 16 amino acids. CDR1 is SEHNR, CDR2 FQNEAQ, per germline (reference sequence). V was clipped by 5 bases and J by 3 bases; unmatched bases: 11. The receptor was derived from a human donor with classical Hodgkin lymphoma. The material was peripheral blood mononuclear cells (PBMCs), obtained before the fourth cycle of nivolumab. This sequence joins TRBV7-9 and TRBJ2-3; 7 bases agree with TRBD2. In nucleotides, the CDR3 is TGTGCCAGCAGCACCCGAGCGGGAAAGGATACAGATACGCAGTATTTT. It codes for CASSTRAGKDTDTQYF.